Each of the 24 T cell receptor beta chains below was sequenced from the same sample in a study of blood T cell repertoires in COVID-19. Clones were sequenced by immunoSEQ multiplex PCR, and TCRdb holds only the in-frame ones, with some missing. The table has 130,000 or so clones, approximately 86% seen once. Sequences were obtained from peripheral blood. Receptors were obtained from a woman in her 70s with COVID-19, enrolled during active disease.

The chain couples TRBV7-2 to TRBJ1-2, with unresolved D. The germline V gene encodes CDR1 SGHTA and CDR2 FQGNSA. The V end was cut by 5 bases, the J end by 4 bases, with 14 bases between. CDR3 length: 14 residues. CDR3 sequence reads: CASSADTVGYGYTF. Here the CDR3 DNA reads TGTGCCAGCAGCGCCGACACGGTCGGCTATGGCTACACCTTC.

This rearrangement joins TRBV27 to TRBJ2-5; 10 bases align to TRBD2. Unmatched junction bases numbered 11, after V lost 6 bases and J lost 7 bases. Germline V gene data show CDR1 as MNHEY and CDR2 as SMNVEV (reference sequence). The CDR3 is 15 residues long. The CDR3 protein is CASRQKAGGLGTQYF. The DNA of the CDR3 is TGTGCCAGCAGACAAAAAGCGGGGGGGCTCGGGACCCAGTACTTC.

This chain connects TRBV19 to TRBJ2-2; 10 nucleotides line up with TRBD1. The CDR3 spans 14 residues. The germline V gene has CDR1 LNHDA and CDR2 SQIVND (reference sequence). V dropped 5 bases and J dropped 7; count of bases not matched to a gene: 4. Here the CDR3 reads CASSRQGANGELFF. The CDR3 DNA reads as TGTGCCAGTAGTCGACAGGGGGCTAACGGGGAGCTGTTTTTT.

The chain carries TRBV7-7 and TRBJ2-3, with D possibly matching TRBD1 (5 bases). Germline V lookup: CDR1 SSHAT, CDR2 FNYEAQ (reference sequence). The CDR3 runs 15 residues. V gave up 2 bases and J gave up 0 bases, with 9 bases separating them. The CDR3 sequence is CASSLKGSSTDTQYF. In DNA form, the CDR3 reads TGTGCCAGCAGCTTAAAGGGGTCTAGCACAGATACGCAGTATTTT.

This sequence joins TRBV7-8 and TRBJ1-1, with unresolved D. V lost 2 bases to trimming and J lost 0 bases, with 4 bases between them. The CDR3 contains 13 residues. Germline-derived CDR1 and CDR2 are SGHVS and FQNEAQ. In DNA form, the CDR3 reads TGTGCCAGCAGCTTAACTGTGAACACTGAAGCTTTCTTT. Translating gives CASSLTVNTEAFF. Full variable domain (outside the CDR3, taken from reference TRBV7-8 and TRBJ1-1): GAGVSQSPRYKVAKRGQDVALRCDPISGHVSLFWYQQALGQGPEFLTYFQNEAQLDKSGLPSDRFFAERPEGSVSTLKIQRTQQEDSAVYLCASSLTVNTEAFFGQGTRLTVV.

Only a few counts were recorded for this clone. The chain couples TRBV29-1 to TRBJ2-3, with TRBD2 matching over 8 bases. The V gene end was trimmed by 3 bases and the J gene end by 4 bases; junction bases not matched to a gene: 30. The CDR3 length is 22 residues. Germline assignment: CDR1 SQVTM and CDR2 ANQGSEA. In DNA, the CDR3 is TGCAGCGTTGATGGGGTCCAACCACCCGCGCGGGGGGTACCAGCCGGTCCAGATACGCAGTATTTT. It translates to CSVDGVQPPARGVPAGPDTQYF.

The rearrangement joins TRBV15 to TRBJ2-5; D gene unclear. The CDR3 covers 14 residues. V lost 0 bases and J 1 base, leaving 6 bases between the germline ends. Germline lookup yields CDR1 LNHNV and CDR2 YYDKDF (reference sequence). CDR3 in DNA: TGTGCCACCAGCAGAGATTTAATCCAAGAGACCCAGTACTTC. This translates into CATSRDLIQETQYF.

The rearrangement joins TRBV12-3 or TRBV12-4 to TRBJ2-5, with D perhaps matching TRBD1 (5 bases). This CDR3 comprises 13 residues. Trimming removed 8 bases at V and 2 bases at J, with 12 bases between. This CDR3 reads CASGLTEQETQYF. The CDR3 region has the DNA TGTGCCAGCGGCCTGACAGAACAAGAGACCCAGTACTTC.

CDR3 nucleotide sequence: TGTGCCACCAGCAGAACTGGTAGAGACACTGAAGCTTTCTTT. Amino acid sequence: CATSRTGRDTEAFF. The gene calls are TRBV15 and TRBJ1-1, with unresolved D. The length of the CDR3 is 14 residues. Trimming left V 2 bases short and J 3 bases short, with 10 bases between. Per germline, CDR1 LNHNV and CDR2 YYDKDF (reference sequence).

This chain links TRBV6-1 with TRBJ2-1, with 7 bases identical to TRBD2. The CDR3 runs to 13 residues. With V trimmed by 1 base and J by 9 bases, 3 bases remained unmatched. Germline CDR1 MNHNS, CDR2 SASEGT. This CDR3 is CASSEGLAGEQFF. The CDR3 nucleotides are TGTGCCAGCAGTGAAGGACTAGCAGGTGAGCAGTTCTTC.

This chain connects TRBV3-1 (or the pseudogene TRBV3-2) to TRBJ1-1; D is perhaps TRBD1 (5 bases). CDR3 length equals 14 residues. Germline V lookup: CDR1 LGHDT, CDR2 YNNKEL (reference sequence). The ends were cut back, 5 bases at V and 4 bases at J, with 14 bases in the middle. The CDR3 loop is CASSSPGRGTEAFF. As DNA, the CDR3 is TGTGCCAGCAGCTCTCCAGGAAGGGGCACTGAAGCTTTCTTT.

This sequence joins TRBV5-1 and TRBJ2-3, with TRBD2 identical over 14 bases. V dropped 3 bases and J dropped 2; count of bases not matched to a gene: 2. The CDR3 sequence is 16 residues long. Germline CDR1 and CDR2: SGHRS and YFSETQ. In DNA form, the CDR3 reads TGCGCCAGCAGCTGGACTAGCGGGGGGCCCACAGATACGCAGTATTTT. Its protein product is CASSWTSGGPTDTQYF.

In its sample, this clone was seen once. V and J are TRBV2 and TRBJ1-3; 7 bases match TRBD1. Germline loops: CDR1 SNHLY, CDR2 FYNNEI. The CDR3 contains 14 residues. V shed 11 bases, J shed 1 base, and the junction held 8 bases outside the gene matches. Written as DNA, the CDR3 is TGTGCCGGACGGCCGGACAGGTCTGGAAACACCATATATTTT. Translated: CAGRPDRSGNTIYF.

The chain has TRBV2 and TRBJ1-4; 9 bases fit TRBD1. The trim removed 6 bases at V and 8 bases at J, leaving 10 bases unmatched. Per the germline V gene, CDR1 is SNHLY and CDR2 is FYNNEI. This CDR3 region has 15 residues. CDR3 residues: CASSEQQGAREKLFF. CDR3 sequence (DNA): TGTGCCAGCAGCGAGCAACAGGGGGCGCGCGAAAAACTGTTTTTT.

V is TRBV27 and J is TRBJ2-1; 10 bases fit TRBD2. CDR3 length equals 18 residues. J gave up 1 base and V 7 bases, and 13 bases lay outside the gene matches. Germline V CDR1 and CDR2: MNHEY, SMNVEV (reference sequence). In DNA form, the CDR3 reads TGTGCCAGCAATCCCGGACCAGCGGGGGGGAAGTCCTACAATGAGCAGTTCTTC. It yields the protein CASNPGPAGGKSYNEQFF.

V usage is TRBV20-1 and J usage is TRBJ2-3; the D gene is possibly TRBD2 (6 bases). The CDR3 extends over 11 amino acids. The V gene's germline CDR1 is DFQATT and CDR2 SNEGSKA (reference sequence). V was shortened by 7 bases and J by 6 bases, with 11 bases between the two germline ends. The CDR3 sequence is CSGLVIDTQYF. CDR3 DNA sequence: TGCAGTGGACTAGTTATTGATACGCAGTATTTT.

This clone was seen just once. The chain joins TRBV11-3 to TRBJ2-6, with 9 nucleotides matching TRBD1. CDR1 SGHNT and CDR2 YENEEA come from the germline V gene. There are 19 residues in the CDR3. The ends lost 1 base at V and 0 bases at J; junction bases unmatched: 7. The CDR3 DNA reads as TGTGCCAGCAGCTTAGGCCTGGGACAGGGAAGCTCTGGGGCCAACGTCCTGACTTTC. It translates to CASSLGLGQGSSGANVLTF.

The rearrangement links TRBV2 to TRBJ2-1; 9 bases are a match to TRBD2. Germline CDR1 reads SNHLY; CDR2 reads FYNNEI. This CDR3 has 15 residues. J lost 8 bases, V lost 6 bases, and 11 bases had no gene match. As DNA, the CDR3 is TGTGCCAGCAGAGAATCTGTAGCGGGGGTAGATGAGCAGTTCTTC. Its translation: CASRESVAGVDEQFF.

The CDR3 protein is CASVPATNTGELFF. Here the CDR3 DNA reads TGTGCCTCCGTTCCAGCGACGAACACCGGGGAGCTGTTTTTT. This sequence joins TRBV10-3 and TRBJ2-2; D call uncertain. V gave up 11 bases and J gave up 0 bases, with 13 bases separating them. The CDR3 is made up of 14 amino acids. Germline assignment: CDR1 ENHRY and CDR2 SYGVKD.

The V and J genes are TRBV5-1 and TRBJ2-4, with D perhaps TRBD1 (8 bases). With 1 base removed from V and 7 bases from J, the gap between germline ends came to 15 bases. Germline V gene lookup returns CDR1 SGHRS and CDR2 YFSETQ. CDR3 length equals 15 residues. CDR3 DNA: TGCGCCAGCAGCTTGAAACAGGGGGAGGGGAACATTCAGTACTTC. Protein: CASSLKQGEGNIQYF.

The chain combines TRBV28 with TRBJ2-5, with 9 positions matching TRBD2. The CDR3 sequence is 14 residues long. Germline V CDR1 and CDR2: MDHEN, SYDVKM. V lost 2 bases to trimming and J lost 10 bases; unmatched junction nucleotides: 8. Written as DNA, the CDR3 is TGTGCCAGCAGTTTAACGGCGGGGGGGAAGGGCCAGTACTTC. Translated: CASSLTAGGKGQYF. The complete variable domain, with remaining parts taken from reference TRBV28 and TRBJ2-5, reads DVKVTQSSRYLVKRTGEKVFLECVQDMDHENMFWYRQDPGLGLRLIYFSYDVKMKEKGDIPEGYSVSREKKERFSLILESASTNQTSMYLCASSLTAGGKGQYFGPGTRLLVL.

The rearrangement joins TRBV18 to TRBJ1-2, with 8 bases lining up with TRBD1. This CDR3 spans 16 amino acids. Trimming took 2 bases from V and 4 from J; bases not matched to a gene: 9. Germline CDR1 reads KGHSH; CDR2 reads LQKENI. Written as DNA, the CDR3 is TGTGCCAGCTCACCAAGGGAACGGGACAGGTTCTATGGCTACACCTTC. It is translated as CASSPRERDRFYGYTF.

This clone has only a few counts. This chain joins TRBV28 and TRBJ2-7, with 9 bases identical to TRBD1. V shed 2 bases and J 4 bases; nucleotides not matched to a gene: 6. The CDR3 runs 15 residues. Germline V gene sequence: CDR1 MDHEN, CDR2 SYDVKM. In nucleotides, the CDR3 is TGTGCCAGCAGTTTACGGACAGGGGAGGCGTACGAGCAGTACTTC. This gives the protein CASSLRTGEAYEQYF.

This clone was recorded only once. V is TRBV28 and J is TRBJ2-7, with D maybe TRBD1 (6 bases). V lost 3 bases and J 4 bases, leaving 13 bases between the germline ends. CDR3 size: 14 residues. Germline CDR1 reads MDHEN; CDR2 reads SYDVKM. Here the CDR3 reads CASSLDLQGYEQYF. The CDR3 DNA reads TGTGCCAGCAGTTTGGACCTTCAGGGGTACGAGCAGTACTTC.